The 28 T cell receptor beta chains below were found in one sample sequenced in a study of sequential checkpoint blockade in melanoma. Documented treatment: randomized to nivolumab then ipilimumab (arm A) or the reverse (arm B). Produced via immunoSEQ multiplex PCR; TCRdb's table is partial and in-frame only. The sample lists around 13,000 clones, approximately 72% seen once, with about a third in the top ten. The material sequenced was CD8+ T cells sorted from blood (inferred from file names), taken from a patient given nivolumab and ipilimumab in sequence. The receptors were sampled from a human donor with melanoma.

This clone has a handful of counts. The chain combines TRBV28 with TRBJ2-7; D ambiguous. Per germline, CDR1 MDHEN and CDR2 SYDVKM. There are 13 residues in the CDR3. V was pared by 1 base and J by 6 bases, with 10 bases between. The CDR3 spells CASSLSWASEQYF. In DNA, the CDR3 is TGTGCCAGCAGTTTATCCTGGGCAAGCGAGCAGTACTTC.

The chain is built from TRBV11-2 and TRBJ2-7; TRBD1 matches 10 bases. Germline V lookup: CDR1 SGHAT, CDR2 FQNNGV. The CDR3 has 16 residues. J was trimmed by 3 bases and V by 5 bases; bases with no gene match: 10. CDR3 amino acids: CASSQFSGQGFYEQYF. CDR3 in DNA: TGTGCCAGCAGCCAATTTTCGGGACAGGGGTTCTACGAGCAGTACTTC.

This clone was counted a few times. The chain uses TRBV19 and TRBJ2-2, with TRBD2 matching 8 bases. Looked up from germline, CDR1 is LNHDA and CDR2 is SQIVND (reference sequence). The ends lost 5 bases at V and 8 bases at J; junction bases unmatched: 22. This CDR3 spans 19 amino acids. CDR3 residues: CASSFWSSGPLPQGGELFF. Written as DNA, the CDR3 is TGTGCCAGTAGTTTTTGGTCTAGCGGGCCTCTCCCGCAAGGAGGGGAGCTGTTTTTT. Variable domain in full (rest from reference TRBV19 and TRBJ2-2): DGGITQSPKYLFRKEGQNVTLSCEQNLNHDAMYWYRQDPGQGLRLIYYSQIVNDFQKGDIAEGYSVSREKKESFPLTVTSAQKNPTAFYLCASSFWSSGPLPQGGELFFGEGSRLTVL.

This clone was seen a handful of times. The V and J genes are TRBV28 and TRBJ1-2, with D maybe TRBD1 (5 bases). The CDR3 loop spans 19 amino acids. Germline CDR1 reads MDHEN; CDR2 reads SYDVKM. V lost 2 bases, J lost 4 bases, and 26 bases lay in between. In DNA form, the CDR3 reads TGTGCCAGCAGTTTAGTCCGGGTGGAGGGGATAGAACCGGCCTATGGCTACACCTTC. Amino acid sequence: CASSLVRVEGIEPAYGYTF.

The CDR3 DNA follows: TGTGCCAGCAGCCATCCCGGACAGGGGGCCTACGAGCAGTACTTC. Translating it yields CASSHPGQGAYEQYF. V gene TRBV7-9 combines with J gene TRBJ2-7, with 10 bases that match TRBD1. Germline V gene lookup returns CDR1 SEHNR and CDR2 FQNEAQ (reference sequence). V lost 5 bases and J lost 2; bases outside the gene matches: 6. The CDR3 has 15 amino acids. Variable domain in full (rest from reference TRBV7-9 and TRBJ2-7): DTGVSQNPRHKITKRGQNVTFRCDPISEHNRLYWYRQTLGQGPEFLTYFQNEAQLEKSRLLSDRFSAERPKGSFSTLEIQRTEQGDSAMYLCASSHPGQGAYEQYFGPGTRLTVT.

DNA of the CDR3: TGTGCCAGCAGCGTCGGGACAGGGGCCTACGAGCAGTACTTC. It translates to CASSVGTGAYEQYF. The rearrangement links TRBV6-4 to TRBJ2-7; TRBD1 agrees at 10 bases. The V gene end was trimmed by 6 bases and the J gene end by 2 bases; junction bases not matched to a gene: 4. The CDR3 is made up of 14 amino acids. Germline V gene sequence: CDR1 MRHNA, CDR2 SNTAGT.

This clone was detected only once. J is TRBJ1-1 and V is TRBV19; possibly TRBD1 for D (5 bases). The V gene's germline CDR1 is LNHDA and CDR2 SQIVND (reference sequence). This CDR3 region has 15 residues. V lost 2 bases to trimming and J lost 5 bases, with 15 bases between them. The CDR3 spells CASSIWSTQGTEAFF. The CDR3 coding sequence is TGTGCCAGTAGTATATGGTCAACCCAGGGAACTGAAGCTTTCTTT.

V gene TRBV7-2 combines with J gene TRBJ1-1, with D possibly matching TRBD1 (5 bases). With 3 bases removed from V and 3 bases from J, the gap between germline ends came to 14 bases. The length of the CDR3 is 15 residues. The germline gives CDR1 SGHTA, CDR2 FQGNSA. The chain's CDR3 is CASSLRQGGYTEAFF. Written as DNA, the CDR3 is TGTGCCAGCAGCTTGAGGCAGGGAGGGTACACTGAAGCTTTCTTT. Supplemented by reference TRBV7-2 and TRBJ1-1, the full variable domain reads GAGVSQSPSNKVTEKGKDVELRCDPISGHTALYWYRQSLGQGLEFLIYFQGNSAPDKSGLPSDRFSAERTGGSVSTLTIQRTQQEDSAVYLCASSLRQGGYTEAFFGQGTRLTVV.

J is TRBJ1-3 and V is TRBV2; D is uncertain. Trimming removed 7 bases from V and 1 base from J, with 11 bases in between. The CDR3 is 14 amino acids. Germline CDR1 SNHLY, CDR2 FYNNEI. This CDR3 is CASIGGLSGNTIYF. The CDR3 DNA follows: TGTGCCAGCATTGGCGGCCTTTCTGGAAACACCATATATTTT.

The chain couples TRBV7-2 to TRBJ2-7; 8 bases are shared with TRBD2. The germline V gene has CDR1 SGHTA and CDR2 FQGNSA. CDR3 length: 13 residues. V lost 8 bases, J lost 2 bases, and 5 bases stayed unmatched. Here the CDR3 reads CASLSGLAYEQYF. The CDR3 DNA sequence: TGTGCCAGCCTATCGGGACTAGCCTACGAGCAGTACTTC.

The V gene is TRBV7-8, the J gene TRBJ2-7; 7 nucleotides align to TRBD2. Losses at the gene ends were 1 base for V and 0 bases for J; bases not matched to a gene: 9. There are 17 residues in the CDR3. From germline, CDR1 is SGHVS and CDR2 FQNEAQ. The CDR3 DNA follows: TGTGCCAGCAGCTTAGAGGGATTTGGGGGGGGCTCCTACGAGCAGTACTTC. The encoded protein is CASSLEGFGGGSYEQYF.

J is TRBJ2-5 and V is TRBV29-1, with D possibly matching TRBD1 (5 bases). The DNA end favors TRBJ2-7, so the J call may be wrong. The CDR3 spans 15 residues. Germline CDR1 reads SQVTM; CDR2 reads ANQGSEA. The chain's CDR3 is CSVERHQGLTYEQYF. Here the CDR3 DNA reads TGCAGCGTTGAAAGGCACCAGGGCTTAACCTACGAGCAGTACTTC.

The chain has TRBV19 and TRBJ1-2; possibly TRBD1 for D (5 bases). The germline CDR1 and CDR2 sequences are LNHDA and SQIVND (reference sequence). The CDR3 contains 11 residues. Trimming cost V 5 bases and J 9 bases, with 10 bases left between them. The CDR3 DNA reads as TGTGCCAGTAGTCTTCCAGGGAGCTACACCTTC. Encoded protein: CASSLPGSYTF.

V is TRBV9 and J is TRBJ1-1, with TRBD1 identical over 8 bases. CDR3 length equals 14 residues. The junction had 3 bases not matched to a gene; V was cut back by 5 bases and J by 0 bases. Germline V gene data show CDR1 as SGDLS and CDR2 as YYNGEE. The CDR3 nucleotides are TGTGCCAGCAGTACAGGGGGGATGAACACTGAAGCTTTCTTT. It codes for CASSTGGMNTEAFF.

CDR3 in amino acids: CASSPPAGVADTQYF. The CDR3 DNA sequence: TGTGCCAGCAGCCCCCCAGCGGGAGTGGCTGATACGCAGTATTTT. The chain is built from TRBV5-5 and TRBJ2-3; 8 nucleotides align to TRBD2. The CDR3 spans 15 residues. The trim removed 4 bases at V and 6 bases at J, leaving 10 bases unmatched. The germline V gene has CDR1 SGHKS and CDR2 YYEKEE (reference sequence).

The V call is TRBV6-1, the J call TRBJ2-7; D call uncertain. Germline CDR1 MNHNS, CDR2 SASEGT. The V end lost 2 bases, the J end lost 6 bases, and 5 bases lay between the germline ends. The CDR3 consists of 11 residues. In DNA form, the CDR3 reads TGTGCCAGCAGTGAACTCGGCGAGCAGTACTTC. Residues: CASSELGEQYF.

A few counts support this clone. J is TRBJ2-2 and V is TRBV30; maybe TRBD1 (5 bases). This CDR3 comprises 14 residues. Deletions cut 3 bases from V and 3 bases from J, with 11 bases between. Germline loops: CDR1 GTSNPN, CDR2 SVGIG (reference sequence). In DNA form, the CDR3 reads TGTGCCTGGAGCCGTACAGGTTACACCGGGGAGCTGTTTTTT. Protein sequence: CAWSRTGYTGELFF.

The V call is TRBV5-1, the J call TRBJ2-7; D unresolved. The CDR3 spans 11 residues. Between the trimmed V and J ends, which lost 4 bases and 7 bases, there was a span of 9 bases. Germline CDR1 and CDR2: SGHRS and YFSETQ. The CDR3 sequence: CASSIFGEQYF. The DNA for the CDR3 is TGCGCCAGCAGCATCTTCGGGGAGCAGTACTTC.

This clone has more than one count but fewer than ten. As DNA, the CDR3 is TGTGCCAGCAGCCCGGGAAACTATGGCTACACCTTC. It is translated as CASSPGNYGYTF. The chain carries TRBV14 and TRBJ1-2, with D unclear. The germline V gene has CDR1 SGHDN and CDR2 FVKESK. This CDR3 comprises 12 residues. Trimming left V 4 bases short and J 2 bases short, with 5 bases between.

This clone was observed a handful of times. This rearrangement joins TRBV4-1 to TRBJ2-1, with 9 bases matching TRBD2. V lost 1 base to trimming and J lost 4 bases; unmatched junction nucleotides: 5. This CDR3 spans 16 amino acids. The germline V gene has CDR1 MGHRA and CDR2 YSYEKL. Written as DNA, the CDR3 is TGCGCCAGCAGCCAAGGGGTAGCGGGAGAGTACAATGAGCAGTTCTTC. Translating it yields CASSQGVAGEYNEQFF.

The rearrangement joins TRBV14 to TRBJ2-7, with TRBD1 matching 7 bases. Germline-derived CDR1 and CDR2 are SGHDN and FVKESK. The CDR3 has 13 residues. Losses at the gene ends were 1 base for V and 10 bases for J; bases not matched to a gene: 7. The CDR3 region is CASSQVAGGDQYF. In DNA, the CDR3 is TGTGCCAGCAGCCAAGTGGCAGGGGGTGATCAGTACTTC.

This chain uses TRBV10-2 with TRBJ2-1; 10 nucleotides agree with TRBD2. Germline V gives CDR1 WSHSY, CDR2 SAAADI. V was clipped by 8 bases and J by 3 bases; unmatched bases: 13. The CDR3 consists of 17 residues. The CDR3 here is CASGSPLLAGSYNEQFF. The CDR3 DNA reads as TGCGCCAGCGGAAGCCCGTTACTAGCGGGAAGCTACAATGAGCAGTTCTTC.

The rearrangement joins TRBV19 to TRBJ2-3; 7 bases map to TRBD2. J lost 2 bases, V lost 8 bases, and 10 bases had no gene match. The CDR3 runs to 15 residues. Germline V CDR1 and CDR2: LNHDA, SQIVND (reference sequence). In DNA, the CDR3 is TGTGCCAGTCGCGGGGGAGCAGTCCTCACAGATACGCAGTATTTT. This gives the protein CASRGGAVLTDTQYF.

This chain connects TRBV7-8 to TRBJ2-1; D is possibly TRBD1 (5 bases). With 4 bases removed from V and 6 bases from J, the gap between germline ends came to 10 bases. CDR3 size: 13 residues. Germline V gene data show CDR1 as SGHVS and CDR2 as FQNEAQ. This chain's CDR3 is CASSYRIANEQFF. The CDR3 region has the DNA TGTGCCAGCAGCTACAGGATCGCCAATGAGCAGTTCTTC.

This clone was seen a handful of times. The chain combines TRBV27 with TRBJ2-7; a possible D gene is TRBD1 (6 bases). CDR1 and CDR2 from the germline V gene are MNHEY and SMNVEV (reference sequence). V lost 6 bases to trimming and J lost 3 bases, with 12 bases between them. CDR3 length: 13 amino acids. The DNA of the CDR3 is TGTGCCAGCAGCCAGGGGTTACTCTACGAGCAGTACTTC. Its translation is CASSQGLLYEQYF.

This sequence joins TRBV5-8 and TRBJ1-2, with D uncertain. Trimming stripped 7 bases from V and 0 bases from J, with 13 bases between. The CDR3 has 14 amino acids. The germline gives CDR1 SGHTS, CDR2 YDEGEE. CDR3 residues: CASGHGISNYGYTF. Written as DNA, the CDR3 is TGTGCCAGCGGCCACGGGATTTCTAACTATGGCTACACCTTC. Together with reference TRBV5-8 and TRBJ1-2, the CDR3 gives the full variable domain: EAGVTQSPTHLIKTRGQQATLRCSPISGHTSVYWYQQALGLGLQFLLWYDEGEERNRGNFPPRFSGRQFPNYSSELNVNALELEDSALYLCASGHGISNYGYTFGSGTRLTVV.

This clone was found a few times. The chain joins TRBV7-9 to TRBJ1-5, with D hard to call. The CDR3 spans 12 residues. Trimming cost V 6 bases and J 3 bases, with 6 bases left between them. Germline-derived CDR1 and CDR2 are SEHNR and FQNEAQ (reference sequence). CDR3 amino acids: CASSSINQPQHF. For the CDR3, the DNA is TGTGCCAGCAGTTCAATCAATCAGCCCCAGCATTTT.

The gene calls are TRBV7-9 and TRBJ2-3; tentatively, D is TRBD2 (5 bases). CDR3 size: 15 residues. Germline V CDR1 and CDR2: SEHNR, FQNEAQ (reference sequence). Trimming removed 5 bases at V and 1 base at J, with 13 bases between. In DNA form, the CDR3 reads TGTGCCAGCAGCCCCCGGACTGAACGCACAGATACGCAGTATTTT. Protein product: CASSPRTERTDTQYF.